A selection of T cell receptor beta chains follows, all from one sample in a study of cytomegalovirus exposure and HLA in healthy donors. TCRdb's copy holds only in-frame clones and misses some; the assay was immunoSEQ multiplex PCR. Of about 210,000 clones in the sample, about four fifths were seen once. Sequencing was performed on PBMCs. All receptors derive from a woman between 45 and 65 years old in good health and CMV-seropositive. Both conserved end residues are part of each CDR3. The D gene is left open where the match is weak. Clone size is not always given. Where it is, it says once, few, many or a class for expanded clones.

J: TRBJ2-3; size: .; V: TRBV5-6; D: TRBD1; CDR3: CASSWGTALLTDTQYF; DNA: TGTGCCAGCAGCTGGGGGACAGCACTCCTCACAGATACGCAGTATTTT
J: TRBJ2-1; size: .; V: TRBV25-1; D: TRBD1; CDR3: CASSGYRGEYNEQFF; DNA: TGTGCCAGCAGTGGATACAGGGGGGAATACAATGAGCAGTTCTTC
J: TRBJ2-1; size: .; V: TRBV5-1; D: TRBD2; CDR3: CASSLLAGGYNEQFF; DNA: TGCGCCAGCAGCTTACTAGCGGGGGGCTACAATGAGCAGTTCTTC
J: TRBJ2-1; size: once; V: TRBV7-8; D: TRBD2; CDR3: CASSQAGGLNEQFF; DNA: TGTGCCAGCAGCCAAGCGGGGGGATTGAATGAGCAGTTCTTC
J: TRBJ2-3; size: once; V: TRBV6-5; D: .; CDR3: CASREQGADTQYF; DNA: TGTGCCAGCAGGGAACAGGGTGCAGATACGCAGTATTTT
J: TRBJ2-1; size: .; V: TRBV11-2; D: .; CDR3: CASSYRGGEYNEQFF; DNA: TGTGCCAGCAGCTACAGGGGGGGGGAATACAATGAGCAGTTCTTC
J: TRBJ2-1; size: .; V: TRBV6-6; D: TRBD2; CDR3: CASKKLAANEQFF; DNA: TGTGCCAGCAAGAAGCTAGCGGCCAATGAGCAGTTCTTC
J: TRBJ2-3; size: .; V: TRBV5-1; D: TRBD2; CDR3: CASSLFAGGTDTQYF; DNA: TGCGCCAGCAGCTTGTTCGCGGGGGGCACAGATACGCAGTATTTT
J: TRBJ2-7; size: .; V: TRBV29-1; D: .; CDR3: CSVVSAGLRSYEQYF; DNA: TGCAGCGTCGTAAGTGCGGGACTCCGATCCTACGAGCAGTACTTC
J: TRBJ1-2; size: .; V: TRBV7-8; D: .; CDR3: CASSLAGRFYGYTF; DNA: TGTGCCAGCAGCTTAGCGGGCAGGTTCTATGGCTACACCTTC
J: TRBJ2-1; size: .; V: TRBV28; D: .; CDR3: CASSRGVPGIF; DNA: TGTGCCAGCAGTCGGGGTGTCCCAGGCATCTTC
J: TRBJ2-3; size: few; V: TRBV2; D: .; CDR3: CASSEAWANTDTQYF; DNA: TGTGCCAGCAGTGAAGCGTGGGCGAACACAGATACGCAGTATTTT
J: TRBJ1-1; size: .; V: TRBV5-1; D: TRBD1; CDR3: CASSSVLRTGSHSEAFF; DNA: TGCGCCAGCAGCTCGGTACTGCGGACAGGGTCGCACAGTGAAGCTTTCTTT
J: TRBJ2-7; size: .; V: TRBV7-6; D: TRBD1; CDR3: CASSSLTGTGYEQYF; DNA: TGTGCCAGCAGCTCCTTGACCGGGACAGGCTACGAGCAGTACTTC
J: TRBJ2-7; size: .; V: TRBV25-1; D: TRBD1; CDR3: CASSDQTGGGYEQYF; DNA: TGTGCCAGCAGTGACCAGACAGGGGGCGGGTACGAGCAGTACTTC
J: TRBJ2-3; size: .; V: TRBV7-3; D: TRBD2; CDR3: CASSLKASGNTDTQYF; DNA: TGTGCCAGCAGCTTAAAGGCTAGCGGAAACACAGATACGCAGTATTTT
J: TRBJ2-7; size: few; V: TRBV29-1; D: .; CDR3: CSVDMGAYEQYF; DNA: TGCAGCGTTGACATGGGAGCCTACGAGCAGTACTTC
J: TRBJ2-7; size: .; V: TRBV6-5; D: .; CDR3: CASIARDSYEQYF; DNA: TGTGCCAGCATCGCCAGGGACTCCTACGAGCAGTACTTC
J: TRBJ2-7; size: .; V: TRBV11-2; D: .; CDR3: CASSLGFLGVSYEQYF; DNA: TGTGCCAGCAGCCTCGGGTTTTTAGGAGTGTCCTACGAGCAGTACTTC
J: TRBJ1-5; size: .; V: TRBV4-3; D: .; CDR3: CASSQGRAQQPQHF; DNA: TGCGCCAGCAGCCAGGGGAGGGCCCAACAGCCCCAGCATTTT
J: TRBJ2-7; size: once; V: TRBV28; D: TRBD2; CDR3: CASSAASGRSYEQYF; DNA: TGTGCCAGCAGTGCCGCTAGCGGAAGAAGCTACGAGCAGTACTTC
J: TRBJ1-2; size: once; V: TRBV19; D: .; CDR3: CASSMGRARLGYTF; DNA: TGTGCCAGTAGTATGGGCAGGGCTCGGCTAGGCTACACCTTC
J: TRBJ1-1; size: .; V: TRBV11-2; D: .; CDR3: CASSLGGFHKAFF; DNA: TGTGCCAGCAGCTTAGGAGGGTTTCATAAAGCTTTCTTT
J: TRBJ1-6; size: .; V: TRBV7-3; D: .; CDR3: CASSLGPANINSPLHF; DNA: TGTGCCAGCAGCTTAGGGCCAGCAAATATTAATTCACCCCTCCACTTT
J: TRBJ1-2; size: .; V: TRBV5-4; D: TRBD1; CDR3: CASTPGTGHLRYTF; DNA: TGTGCCAGCACCCCAGGGACAGGGCATTTACGCTACACCTTC
J: TRBJ1-3; size: .; V: TRBV7-9; D: TRBD1; CDR3: CATPQGSRNTIYF; DNA: TGTGCCACCCCACAGGGGTCGCGAAACACCATATATTTT
J: TRBJ1-5; size: .; V: TRBV19; D: TRBD1; CDR3: CATLGQGDQPQHF; DNA: TGTGCCACCCTAGGACAGGGGGATCAGCCCCAGCATTTT
J: TRBJ2-2; size: .; V: TRBV7-2; D: .; CDR3: CASSSARTGELFF; DNA: TGTGCCAGCAGCTCCGCTAGGACCGGGGAGCTGTTTTTT